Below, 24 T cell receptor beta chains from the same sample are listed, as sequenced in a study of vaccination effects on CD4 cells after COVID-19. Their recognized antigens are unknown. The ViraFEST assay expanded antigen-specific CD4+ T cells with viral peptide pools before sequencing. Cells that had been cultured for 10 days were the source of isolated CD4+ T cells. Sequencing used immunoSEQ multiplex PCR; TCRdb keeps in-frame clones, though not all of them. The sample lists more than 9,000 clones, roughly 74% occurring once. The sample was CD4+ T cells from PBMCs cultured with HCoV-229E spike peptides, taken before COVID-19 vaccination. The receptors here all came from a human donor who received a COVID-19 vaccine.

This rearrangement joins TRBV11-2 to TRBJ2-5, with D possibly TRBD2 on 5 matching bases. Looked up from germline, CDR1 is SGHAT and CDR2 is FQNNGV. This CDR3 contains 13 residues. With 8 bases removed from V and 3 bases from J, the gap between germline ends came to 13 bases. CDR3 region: CASSPSGKETQYF. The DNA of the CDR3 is TGTGCCAGCTCTCCATCGGGGAAAGAGACCCAGTACTTC.

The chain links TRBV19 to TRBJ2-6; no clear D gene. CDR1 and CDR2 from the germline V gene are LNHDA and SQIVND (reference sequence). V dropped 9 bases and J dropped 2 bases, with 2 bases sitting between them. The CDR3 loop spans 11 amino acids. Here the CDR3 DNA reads TGTGCCAGCGCTGGGGCCAACGTCCTGACTTTC. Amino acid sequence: CASAGANVLTF. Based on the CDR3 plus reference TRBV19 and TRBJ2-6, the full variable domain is DGGITQSPKYLFRKEGQNVTLSCEQNLNHDAMYWYRQDPGQGLRLIYYSQIVNDFQKGDIAEGYSVSREKKESFPLTVTSAQKNPTAFYLCASAGANVLTFGAGSRLTVL.

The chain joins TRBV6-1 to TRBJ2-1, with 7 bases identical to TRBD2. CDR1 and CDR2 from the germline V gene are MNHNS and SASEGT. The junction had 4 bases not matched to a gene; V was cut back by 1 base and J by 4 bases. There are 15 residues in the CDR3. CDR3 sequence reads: CASSEDTSAYNEQFF. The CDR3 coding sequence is TGTGCCAGCAGTGAAGACACTAGCGCTTACAATGAGCAGTTCTTC.

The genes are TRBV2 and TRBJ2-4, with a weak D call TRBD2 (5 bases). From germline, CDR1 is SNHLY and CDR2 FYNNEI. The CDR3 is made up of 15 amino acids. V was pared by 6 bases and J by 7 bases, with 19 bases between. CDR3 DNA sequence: TGTGCCAGCAGCCGGACTGCCCCTCCAAATAACATTCAGTACTTC. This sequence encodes CASSRTAPPNNIQYF.

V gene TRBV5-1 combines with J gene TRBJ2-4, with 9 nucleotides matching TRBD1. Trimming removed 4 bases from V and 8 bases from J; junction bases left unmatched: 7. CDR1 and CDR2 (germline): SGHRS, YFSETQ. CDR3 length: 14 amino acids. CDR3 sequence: CASSGQTGGDIQYF. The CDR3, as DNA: TGCGCCAGCAGCGGTCAGACAGGGGGGGACATTCAGTACTTC.

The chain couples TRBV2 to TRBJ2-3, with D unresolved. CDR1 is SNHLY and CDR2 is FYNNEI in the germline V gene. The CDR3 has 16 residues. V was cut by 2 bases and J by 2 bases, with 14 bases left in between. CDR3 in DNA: TGTGCCAGCAGTGAAAAAGGATATAAGGACACAGATACGCAGTATTTT. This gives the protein CASSEKGYKDTDTQYF. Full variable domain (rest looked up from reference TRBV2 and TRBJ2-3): EPEVTQTPSHQVTQMGQEVILRCVPISNHLYFYWYRQILGQKVEFLVSFYNNEISEKSEIFDDQFSVERPDGSNFTLKIRSTKLEDSAMYFCASSEKGYKDTDTQYFGPGTRLTVL.

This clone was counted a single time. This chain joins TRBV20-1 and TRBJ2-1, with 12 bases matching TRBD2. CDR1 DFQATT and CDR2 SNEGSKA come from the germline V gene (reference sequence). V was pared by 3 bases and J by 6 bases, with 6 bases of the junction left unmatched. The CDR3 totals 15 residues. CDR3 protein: CSASRLAGAGNEQFF. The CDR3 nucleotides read TGCAGTGCTAGTAGACTAGCGGGGGCGGGCAATGAGCAGTTCTTC.

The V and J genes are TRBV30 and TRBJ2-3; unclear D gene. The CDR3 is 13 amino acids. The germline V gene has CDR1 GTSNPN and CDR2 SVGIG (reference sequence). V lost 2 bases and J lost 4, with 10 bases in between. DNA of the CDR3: TGTGCCTGGAGTCTGGTATCGGCAGATACGCAGTATTTT. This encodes CAWSLVSADTQYF.

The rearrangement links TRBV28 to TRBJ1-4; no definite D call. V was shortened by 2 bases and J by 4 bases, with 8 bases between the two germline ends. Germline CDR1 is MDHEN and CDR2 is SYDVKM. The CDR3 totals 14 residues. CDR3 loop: CASSLPSHNEKLFF. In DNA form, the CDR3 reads TGTGCCAGCAGTTTACCCAGTCATAATGAAAAACTGTTTTTT.

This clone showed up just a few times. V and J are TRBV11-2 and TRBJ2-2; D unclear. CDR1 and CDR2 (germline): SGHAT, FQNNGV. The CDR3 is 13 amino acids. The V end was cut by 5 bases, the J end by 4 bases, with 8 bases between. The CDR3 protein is CASSPHVTGELFF. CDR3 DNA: TGTGCCAGCAGCCCGCATGTCACCGGGGAGCTGTTTTTT.

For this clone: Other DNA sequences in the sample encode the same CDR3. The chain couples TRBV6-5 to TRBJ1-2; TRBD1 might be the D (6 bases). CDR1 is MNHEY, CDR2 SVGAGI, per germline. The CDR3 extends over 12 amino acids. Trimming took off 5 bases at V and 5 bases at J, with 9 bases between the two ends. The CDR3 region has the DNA TGTGCCAGCAGTCCACAGGGTTATGGCTACACCTTC. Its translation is CASSPQGYGYTF.

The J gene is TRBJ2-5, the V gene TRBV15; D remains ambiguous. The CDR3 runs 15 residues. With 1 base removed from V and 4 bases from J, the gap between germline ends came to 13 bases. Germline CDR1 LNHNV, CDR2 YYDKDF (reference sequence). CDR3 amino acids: CATSRGMTVGETQYF. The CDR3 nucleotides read TGTGCCACCAGCAGAGGGATGACGGTGGGAGAGACCCAGTACTTC. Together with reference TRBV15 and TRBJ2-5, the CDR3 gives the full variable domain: DAMVIQNPRYQVTQFGKPVTLSCSQTLNHNVMYWYQQKSSQAPKLLFHYYDKDFNNEADTPDNFQSRRPNTSFCFLDIRSPGLGDTAMYLCATSRGMTVGETQYFGPGTRLLVL.

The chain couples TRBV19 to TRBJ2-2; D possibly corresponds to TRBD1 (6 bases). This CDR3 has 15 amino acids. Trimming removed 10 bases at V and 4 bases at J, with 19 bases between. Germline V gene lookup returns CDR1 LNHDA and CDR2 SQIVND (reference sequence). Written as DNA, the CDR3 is TGTGCCACCCGCAGACAGGTGCCCTTCACCGGGGAGCTGTTTTTT. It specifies CATRRQVPFTGELFF.

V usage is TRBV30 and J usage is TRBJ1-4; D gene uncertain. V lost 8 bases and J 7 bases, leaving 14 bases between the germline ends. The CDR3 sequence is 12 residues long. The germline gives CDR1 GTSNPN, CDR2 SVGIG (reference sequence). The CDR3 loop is CALLRPGEKLFF. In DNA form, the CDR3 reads TGTGCCCTACTCCGGCCGGGTGAAAAACTGTTTTTT.

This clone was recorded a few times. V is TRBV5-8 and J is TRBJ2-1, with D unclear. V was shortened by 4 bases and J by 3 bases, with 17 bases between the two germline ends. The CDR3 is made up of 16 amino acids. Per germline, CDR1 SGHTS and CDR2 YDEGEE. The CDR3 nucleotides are TGTGCCAGCAGCCCACCGGGCCCAGAGATCTACAATGAGCAGTTCTTC. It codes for CASSPPGPEIYNEQFF.

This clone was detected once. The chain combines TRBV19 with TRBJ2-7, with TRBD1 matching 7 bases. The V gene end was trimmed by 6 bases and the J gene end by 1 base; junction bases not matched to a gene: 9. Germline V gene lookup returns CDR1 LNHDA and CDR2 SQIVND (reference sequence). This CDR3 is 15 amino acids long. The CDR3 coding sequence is TGTGCCAGTAGAACCGGGGCAGGGGGTTCCTACGAGCAGTACTTC. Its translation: CASRTGAGGSYEQYF.

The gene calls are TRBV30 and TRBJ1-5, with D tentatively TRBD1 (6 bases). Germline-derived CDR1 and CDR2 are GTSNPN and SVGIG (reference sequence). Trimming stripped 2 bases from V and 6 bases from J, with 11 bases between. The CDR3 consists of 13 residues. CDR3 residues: CAWSPGAAQPQHF. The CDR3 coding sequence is TGTGCCTGGAGTCCGGGGGCGGCTCAGCCCCAGCATTTT. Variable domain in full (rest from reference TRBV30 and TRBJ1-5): SQTIHQWPATLVQPVGSPLSLECTVEGTSNPNLYWYRQAAGRGLQLLFYSVGIGQISSEVPQNLSASRPQDRQFILSSKKLLLSDSGFYLCAWSPGAAQPQHFGDGTRLSIL.

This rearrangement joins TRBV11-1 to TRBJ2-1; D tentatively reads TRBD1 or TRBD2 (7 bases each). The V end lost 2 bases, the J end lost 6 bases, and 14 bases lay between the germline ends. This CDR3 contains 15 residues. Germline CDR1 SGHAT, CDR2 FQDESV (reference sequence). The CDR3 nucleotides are TGTGCCAGCAGCTTAATGACAGGGAGGGCCAATGAGCAGTTCTTC. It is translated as CASSLMTGRANEQFF. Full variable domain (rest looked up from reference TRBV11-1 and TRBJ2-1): EAEVAQSPRYKITEKSQAVAFWCDPISGHATLYWYRQILGQGPELLVQFQDESVVDDSQLPKDRFSAERLKGVDSTLKIQPAELGDSAMYLCASSLMTGRANEQFFGPGTRLTVL.

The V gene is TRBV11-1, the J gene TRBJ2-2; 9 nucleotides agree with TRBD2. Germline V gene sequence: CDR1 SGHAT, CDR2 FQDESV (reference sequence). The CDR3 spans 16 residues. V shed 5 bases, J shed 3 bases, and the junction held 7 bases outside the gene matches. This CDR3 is CASSPGTSYDTGELFF. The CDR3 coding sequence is TGTGCCAGCAGCCCCGGGACTAGCTACGACACCGGGGAGCTGTTTTTT.

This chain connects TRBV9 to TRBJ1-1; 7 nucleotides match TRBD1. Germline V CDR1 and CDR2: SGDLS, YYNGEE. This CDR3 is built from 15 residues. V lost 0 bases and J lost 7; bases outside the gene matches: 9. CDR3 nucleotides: TGTGCCAGCAGCGTAGACGGGACAGTACTCGGTGAAGCTTTCTTT. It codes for CASSVDGTVLGEAFF.

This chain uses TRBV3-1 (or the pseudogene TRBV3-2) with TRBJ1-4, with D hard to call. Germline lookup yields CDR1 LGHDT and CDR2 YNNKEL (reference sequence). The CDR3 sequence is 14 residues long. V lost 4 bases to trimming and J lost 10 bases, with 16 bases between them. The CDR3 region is CASSLSGLDGKLFF. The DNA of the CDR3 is TGTGCCAGCAGCCTTAGTGGACTGGACGGAAAACTGTTTTTT.

The CDR3 loop is CASSSAGADYNEQFF. The DNA for the CDR3 is TGCGCCAGCAGCTCCGCCGGGGCGGACTACAATGAGCAGTTCTTC. The chain combines TRBV5-1 with TRBJ2-1; possibly TRBD1 or TRBD2 for D (5 bases each). Germline V gene lookup returns CDR1 SGHRS and CDR2 YFSETQ. CDR3 length equals 15 residues. V dropped 3 bases and J dropped 3 bases, with 13 bases sitting between them.

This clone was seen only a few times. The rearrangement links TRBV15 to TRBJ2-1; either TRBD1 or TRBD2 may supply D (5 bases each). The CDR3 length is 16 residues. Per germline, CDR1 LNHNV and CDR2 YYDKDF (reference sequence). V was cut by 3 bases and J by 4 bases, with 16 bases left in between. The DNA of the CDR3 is TGTGCCACCAGCAGCGAGACCGGGACCGATTACAATGAGCAGTTCTTC. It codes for CATSSETGTDYNEQFF.

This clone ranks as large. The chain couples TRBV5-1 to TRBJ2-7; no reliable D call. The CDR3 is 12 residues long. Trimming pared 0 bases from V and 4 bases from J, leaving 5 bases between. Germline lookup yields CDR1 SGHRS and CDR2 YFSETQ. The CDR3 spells CASSLGEYEQYF. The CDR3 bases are TGCGCCAGCAGCTTGGGGGAATACGAGCAGTACTTC.